One sample yielded the 27 T cell receptor beta chains listed below, sequenced in a study of monozygotic twins with inflammatory bowel disease. Each CDR3 protein gets one entry in TCRdb, which reprocessed the 5' RACE reads and gives no DNA. The ten top clones account for approximately 1.6%, within a sample of about 210,000 distinct CDR3 sequences. Material: blood. All receptors derive from a human donor with ulcerative colitis or Crohn's disease, or a healthy co-twin of an affected twin (not recorded which).

The chain joins TRBV5-1 to TRBJ1-6; TCRdb gives TRBD1 as the D gene, but with no DNA this cannot be confirmed. The CDR3 contains 15 residues. Germline values: CDR1 SGHRS, CDR2 YFSETQ. Here the CDR3 reads CASSLIGTRGSPLHF.

V gene TRBV5-1 combines with J gene TRBJ2-7. This CDR3 region has 14 residues. The germline V gene encodes CDR1 SGHRS and CDR2 YFSETQ. CDR3 residues: CASSLGGPTYEQYF.

The chain has TRBV20-1 and TRBJ1-1; TCRdb returns TRBD1, unconfirmable since there is no DNA. Germline V gives CDR1 DFQATT, CDR2 SNEGSKA (reference sequence). The CDR3 length is 12 residues. CDR3 residues: CSASPGREVAFF.

This CDR3 is CASSLEQRDSPLHF. The rearrangement joins TRBV7-9 to TRBJ1-6. This CDR3 region has 14 residues. Germline assignment: CDR1 SEHNR and CDR2 FQNEAQ (reference sequence).

V usage is TRBV18 and J usage is TRBJ2-5; there is no DNA to check the TCRdb D call of TRBD2. CDR3 length: 15 residues. Germline V lookup: CDR1 KGHSH, CDR2 LQKENI. The CDR3 sequence: CASSPGLPPRETQYF.

CDR3 sequence reads: CASSPWGGNTGELFF. The chain uses TRBV7-2 and TRBJ2-2; TCRdb reports TRBD2, a call that lacks DNA to check it against. The CDR3 loop spans 15 amino acids. CDR1 is SGHTA, CDR2 FQGNSA, per germline.

The chain joins TRBV20-1 to TRBJ2-5; TCRdb returns TRBD1, unconfirmable since there is no DNA. The CDR3 has 15 residues. The germline V gene encodes CDR1 DFQATT and CDR2 SNEGSKA (reference sequence). The CDR3 sequence: CSARARIRDTETQYF.

The CDR3 sequence: CSVEDLTYTEAFF. The J gene is TRBJ1-1, the V gene TRBV29-1. Germline assignment: CDR1 SQVTM and CDR2 ANQGSEA. The CDR3 sequence is 13 residues long.

The chain employs TRBV6-1 and TRBJ2-3; TCRdb designates TRBD1, a call that cannot be tested without DNA. The CDR3 is 14 residues long. CDR1 and CDR2 from the germline V gene are MNHNS and SASEGT. CDR3 in amino acids: CASKWGQVADTQYF.

The chain is built from TRBV9 and TRBJ2-1; the TRBD1 assignment by TCRdb is unverifiable without DNA. The germline gives CDR1 SGDLS, CDR2 YYNGEE. This CDR3 contains 14 residues. The CDR3 reads CASSASLQGNEQFF.

J is TRBJ2-2 and V is TRBV6-6. This CDR3 is built from 13 residues. Germline V CDR1 and CDR2: MNHNY, SVGAGI (reference sequence). The CDR3 spells CASSYGYTGELFF.

The genes are TRBV20-1 and TRBJ2-7; TCRdb picks TRBD1, but there is no DNA to check that call. Germline values: CDR1 DFQATT, CDR2 SNEGSKA (reference sequence). CDR3 length: 14 amino acids. The chain's CDR3 is CSAIPIGQVWEQYF.

The chain couples TRBV4-1 to TRBJ2-5; TCRdb designates TRBD2, a call that cannot be tested without DNA. CDR3 size: 15 residues. CDR1 is MGHRA and CDR2 is YSYEKL in the germline V gene. CDR3 loop: CASSVGGSLQETQYF.

CDR3: CASSLGGHQPQHF. This rearrangement joins TRBV5-4 to TRBJ1-5. The CDR3 runs to 13 residues. In germline, CDR1 is SGHNT, CDR2 YYREEE (reference sequence).

V and J are TRBV2 and TRBJ2-1; TCRdb gives TRBD1 as the D gene, but with no DNA this cannot be confirmed. This CDR3 has 13 residues. Germline CDR1 is SNHLY and CDR2 is FYNNEI. CDR3 in amino acids: CASRQGTVDEQFF.

The chain combines TRBV5-8 with TRBJ1-5. The CDR3 is made up of 17 amino acids. The V gene's germline CDR1 is SGHTS and CDR2 YDEGEE. The CDR3 loop reads CASSLALDLSGNQPQHF.

J is TRBJ2-3 and V is TRBV5-4; the D call of TRBD1 rests on TCRdb alone, since no DNA is present to check it. Per germline, CDR1 SGHNT and CDR2 YYREEE (reference sequence). The CDR3 loop spans 14 amino acids. The CDR3 protein is CASSSGQGLDTQYF.

The V gene is TRBV29-1, the J gene TRBJ1-4. This CDR3 has 13 residues. CDR1 is SQVTM, CDR2 ANQGSEA, per germline. The chain's CDR3 is CSALRTENEKLFF. Together with reference TRBV29-1 and TRBJ1-4, the CDR3 gives the full variable domain: SAVISQKPSRDICQRGTSLTIQCQVDSQVTMMFWYRQQPGQSLTLIATANQGSEATYESGFVIDKFPISRPNLTFSTLTVSNMSPEDSSIYLCSALRTENEKLFFGSGTQLSVL.

This sequence joins TRBV28 and TRBJ1-2. The CDR3 runs 13 residues. CDR1 and CDR2 (germline): MDHEN, SYDVKM. The CDR3 spells CASSPHQEPGYTF.

The rearrangement joins TRBV12-3 or TRBV12-4 to TRBJ1-1; the D call from TCRdb, TRBD1, cannot be confirmed without DNA. This CDR3 contains 14 residues. CDR3 region: CASSSHGQGGEAFF.

The chain uses TRBV9 and TRBJ2-3. Germline V gives CDR1 SGDLS, CDR2 YYNGEE. The length of the CDR3 is 14 residues. Here the CDR3 reads CASSVQGFTDTQYF.

This rearrangement joins TRBV29-1 to TRBJ2-7; the D call from TCRdb, TRBD2, cannot be confirmed without DNA. Per germline, CDR1 SQVTM and CDR2 ANQGSEA. This CDR3 has 13 amino acids. CDR3 residues: CSAREVNSYEQYF.

The CDR3: CASSSSGYAYEQYF. This sequence joins TRBV27 and TRBJ2-7; TCRdb's D call of TRBD2 is untestable without DNA. The CDR3 extends over 14 amino acids. Germline CDR1 is MNHEY and CDR2 is SMNVEV (reference sequence).

The genes are TRBV29-1 and TRBJ2-1; TCRdb reports TRBD2, a call that lacks DNA to check it against. Germline V lookup: CDR1 SQVTM, CDR2 ANQGSEA. The CDR3 spans 13 residues. This CDR3 reads CSVAGTSTYEQFF.

The V call is TRBV12-3 or TRBV12-4, the J call TRBJ2-1; TCRdb lists TRBD1, though no DNA is available to test this call. The CDR3 contains 18 residues. This CDR3 is CASSLLGPGQGAYNEQFF.

The V call is TRBV2, the J call TRBJ2-7; TCRdb names TRBD1, which stays unverified in the absence of DNA. In germline, CDR1 is SNHLY, CDR2 FYNNEI. This CDR3 contains 13 residues. The CDR3 protein is CASSGTARYEQYF.

The chain recombines TRBV29-1 with TRBJ2-7; the TRBD1 assignment by TCRdb is unverifiable without DNA. Germline V gene data show CDR1 as SQVTM and CDR2 as ANQGSEA. The length of the CDR3 is 14 residues. The CDR3 region is CSVVDRVGRGEQYF.